This TCR beta chain is from a study of blood T cell repertoires in COVID-19 (TCRdb year 2020). Notes on the research overall: The collaborator samples originated in the United States, Italy and Spain and spanned the acute and convalescent phases of COVID-19. The samples were drawn from the first 160 participants of the ongoing ImmuneRACE study and from some 1,300 subjects provided by 6 global collaborators. Where available, HLA class I and class II types were taken from metadata supplied by the sample provider and were not determined by assay-based typing. The material from the prospective study consisted of cDNA or gDNA derived from T cells, B-cell-depleted T cells, or PBMCs. Sample metadata almost always included a de-identified subject ID, COVID-19 status, age in years and sex. The dataset comprised deeply sampled blood TCRbeta repertoires from subjects exposed to, actively infected with, or recovered from COVID-19. The repertoires were made available in a free public database intended to serve as a resource for research on the immune response to SARS-CoV-2. Results and caveats for the whole study, not just this receptor: The quantity of clinical and demographic metadata differed by source and by participant and was supplied without curation.

This clone was recorded only once. This clone's antigen is unknown. Within one base of it there is no much larger clone, and no base qualities were kept. TCRbeta CDR3 regions were amplified from genomic DNA using the immunoSEQ Assay, a bias-controlled multiplex PCR. The paper's data handling went like this. Within the assay, amplification of reference gene primers was used to estimate how many nucleated cells each sample contained. To quantify the absolute abundance of each unique TCRbeta CDR3 rearrangement, sequence reads were collapsed and filtered. Productive Simpson clonality was computed per sample as the square root of Simpson's diversity index over productive rearrangements. Here the immuneACCESS table is served through TCRdb, limited to in-frame sequences with V and J called. Missing clones are a known gap in these copies; in checked studies unresolved V genes cover under half, and the rest lacks a known reason. For V, J and clone size, that table is used; D and trimming come from the DNA. For this sample the table gives around 480,000 clones, of which 70% to 90% were detected only once. Of the sample, roughly 12% is held by the ten largest clones.

One collaborating source in Seattle enrolled patients during active infection and followed them longitudinally through the course of disease. Whole blood was collected in K2EDTA tubes by collaborating institutions according to the institutions' own protocols. For TCRbeta analysis, collaborators shipped samples in one of three forms: frozen whole blood, isolated PBMCs, or DNA extracted from either of those sample types. CDR1 LGHDT and CDR2 YNNKEL were looked up in the germline V gene (reference sequence). CDR3 length: 14 amino acids, cysteine to phenylalanine. Only the CDR3 DNA stays, 42 bases, in frame from base 1. V was cut back by 0 bases and J by 6 bases, leaving a gap of 10 bases between them.

The sequence was collected from a woman aged 45 to 65 with COVID-19, enrolled during active disease. The sequence links TRBV3-1 (or the pseudogene TRBV3-2) to TRBJ2-3, with no confidently assigned D gene. Material: peripheral blood. The CDR3 here reads CASSQDPSSDTQYF. The DNA sequence reads TGTGCCAGCAGCCAAGATCCCAGTAGCGATACGCAGTATTTT.